These 19 T cell receptor beta chains came from one sample sequenced in a study of beta chain features in type 1 diabetes. Study outcomes and limitations: Among all four CD4+ subsets, Type 1 diabetes patients had TCRB CDR3s that were moderately but significantly shorter.

cDNA synthesis used the whole RNA isolate, giving expressed TCRB sequences. Measured with immunoSEQ multiplex PCR; TCRdb has only the in-frame clones, and not every one. This table has tens of thousands of clones, under 50% appearing once. These receptors are not linked to any known antigen. The sequenced sample was Tregs from blood. The receptors come from a man aged 25-40 years with type 1 diabetes.

The rearrangement links TRBV10-3 to TRBJ2-1; 8 bases agree with TRBD2. V shed 4 bases and J 4 bases; nucleotides not matched to a gene: 6. CDR3 length: 15 residues. Germline V lookup: CDR1 ENHRY, CDR2 SYGVKD. The CDR3 region is CAISAGAGAYNEQFF. The CDR3 bases are TGTGCCATCAGTGCTGGAGCGGGAGCGTACAATGAGCAGTTCTTC.

The V gene is TRBV5-4, the J gene TRBJ2-7; 11 bases map to TRBD1. The CDR3 has 15 amino acids. Germline-derived CDR1 and CDR2 are SGHNT and YYREEE (reference sequence). J lost 3 bases, V lost 3 bases, and 5 bases had no gene match. The CDR3: CASSSAGTGGYEQYF. The CDR3 DNA follows: TGTGCCAGCAGCTCCGCCGGGACAGGGGGCTACGAGCAGTACTTC.

In its sample, this clone was seen a few times. The V call is TRBV5-1, the J call TRBJ2-1; TRBD1 matches at 7 bases. Germline V gives CDR1 SGHRS, CDR2 YFSETQ. The CDR3 covers 14 residues. V trimming: 5 bases; J trimming: 6 bases; junction bases outside the gene matches: 8. The CDR3 sequence is CASSLGTEGNEQFF. The CDR3, as DNA: TGCGCCAGCAGTCTGGGGACAGAGGGCAATGAGCAGTTCTTC.

The genes are TRBV20-1 and TRBJ1-2, with unresolved D. Germline V CDR1 and CDR2: DFQATT, SNEGSKA (reference sequence). Trimming cost V 6 bases and J 7 bases, with 9 bases left between them. This CDR3 has 10 residues. The DNA of the CDR3 is TGCAGTGCCCGGGGTGGTGGCTACACCTTC. This encodes CSARGGGYTF.

The CDR3 region has the DNA TGTGCCAGCCGTCTAGCGGGAGGGTACCAAGAGACCCAGTACTTC. Protein: CASRLAGGYQETQYF. The chain couples TRBV27 to TRBJ2-5; 12 bases are a match to TRBD2. The V and J ends lost 8 bases and 0 bases, in that order; junction bases with no gene match: 4. Germline lookup yields CDR1 MNHEY and CDR2 SMNVEV (reference sequence). The CDR3 consists of 15 residues.

V and J are TRBV29-1 and TRBJ1-1; D might be TRBD1 (6 bases). Germline V lookup: CDR1 SQVTM, CDR2 ANQGSEA. This CDR3 has 16 amino acids. Trimming removed 3 bases at V and 11 bases at J, with 28 bases between. Written as DNA, the CDR3 is TGCAGCGTTGACTGGGGCGAGGGGGGGTTGGAGGTTTCGGCTTTCTTT. Protein sequence: CSVDWGEGGLEVSAFF.

The gene calls are TRBV7-2 and TRBJ1-2; TRBD1 matches at 7 bases. Per the germline V gene, CDR1 is SGHTA and CDR2 is FQGNSA. This CDR3 is built from 16 residues. Losses at the gene ends were 3 bases for V and 1 base for J; bases not matched to a gene: 8. The CDR3 region is CASSFAVTGRNYGYTF. The CDR3 DNA follows: TGTGCCAGCAGCTTTGCCGTGACAGGGCGTAACTATGGCTACACCTTC.

V and J are TRBV25-1 and TRBJ2-3; TRBD2 aligns across 13 bases. Germline-derived CDR1 and CDR2 are MGHDK and SYGVNS. The junction had 8 bases not matched to a gene; V was cut back by 4 bases and J by 4 bases. This CDR3 spans 17 amino acids. CDR3 in DNA: TGTGCCAGCAGTGTTACTAGCGGGAGGGCAGGGTCAGATACGCAGTATTTT. Translated: CASSVTSGRAGSDTQYF.

The CDR3 protein is CASRSRGGTEAFF. The CDR3 DNA follows: TGTGCCAGCAGGTCTAGGGGCGGCACTGAAGCTTTCTTT. J is TRBJ1-1 and V is TRBV6-6; tentative D call: TRBD1 (5 bases). This CDR3 has 13 amino acids. V lost 6 bases to trimming and J lost 4 bases, with 12 bases between them. Germline loops: CDR1 MNHNY, CDR2 SVGAGI (reference sequence).

This clone was found a few times. The CDR3 here is CASSFRNNYGYTF. The CDR3 region has the DNA TGTGCCAGCAGTTTTAGAAATAACTATGGCTACACCTTC. This chain connects TRBV28 to TRBJ1-2; no firm D call. Germline CDR1 reads MDHEN; CDR2 reads SYDVKM. The CDR3 length is 13 residues. Between the trimmed V and J ends, which lost 3 bases and 1 base, there was a span of 6 bases.

This clone was seen a handful of times. The chain combines TRBV11-2 with TRBJ2-1; D unresolved. Germline CDR1 is SGHAT and CDR2 is FQNNGV. This CDR3 region has 14 residues. The V gene lost 2 bases and the J gene lost 5 bases, with 10 bases spanning the gap. CDR3 loop: CASSLILENNEQFF. The DNA for the CDR3 is TGTGCCAGCAGCTTAATTTTAGAAAACAATGAGCAGTTCTTC.

Only a few counts were recorded for this clone. The chain couples TRBV5-4 to TRBJ2-7; 7 positions match TRBD1. The J segment lost 4 bases and the V segment lost 7 bases, leaving 11 bases of the junction unmatched. The CDR3 covers 14 residues. Germline V gene sequence: CDR1 SGHNT, CDR2 YYREEE (reference sequence). The CDR3 spells CASGETGDAYEQYF. The CDR3 nucleotides are TGTGCCAGCGGGGAAACAGGGGATGCGTACGAGCAGTACTTC.

This clone appeared a few times. The gene calls are TRBV5-1 and TRBJ2-5; the D gene is possibly TRBD2 (5 bases). The germline gives CDR1 SGHRS, CDR2 YFSETQ. The CDR3 consists of 15 residues. The V gene lost 0 bases and the J gene lost 5 bases, with 14 bases spanning the gap. In DNA form, the CDR3 reads TGCGCCAGCAGCTTGGATACCGGGAATCGCGAGACCCAGTACTTC. The encoded protein is CASSLDTGNRETQYF.

This clone was seen a few times. The chain combines TRBV5-6 with TRBJ1-6, with a tentative D call TRBD1 (6 bases). The CDR3 is made up of 17 amino acids. V lost 5 bases, J lost 10 bases, and 25 bases lay in between. Germline CDR1 SGHDT, CDR2 YYEEEE. CDR3 protein: CASRSTVLRQGQSPLHF. In DNA form, the CDR3 reads TGTGCCAGCAGGTCCACCGTTCTCCGGCAGGGACAATCACCCCTCCACTTT. Complete variable domain (other parts from reference TRBV5-6 and TRBJ1-6): DAGVTQSPTHLIKTRGQQVTLRCSPKSGHDTVSWYQQALGQGPQFIFQYYEEEERQRGNFPDRFSGHQFPNYSSELNVNALLLGDSALYLCASRSTVLRQGQSPLHFGNGTRLTVT.

The table lists this clone with a few counts. The V gene is TRBV4-3, the J gene TRBJ2-2; D gene unclear. The CDR3 runs to 14 residues. Trimming took off 4 bases at V and 7 bases at J, with 13 bases between the two ends. CDR1 and CDR2 from the germline V gene are LGHNA and YSLEER. DNA for the CDR3: TGCGCCAGCAGCCGCTCTCGAACGGGCGGGGAGCTGTTTTTT. This codes for CASSRSRTGGELFF.

V gene TRBV13 combines with J gene TRBJ1-1, with D possibly matching TRBD1 (5 bases). The CDR3 runs 12 residues. V lost 6 bases and J lost 7, with 12 bases in between. CDR1 is PRHDT and CDR2 is FYEKMQ in the germline V gene (reference sequence). The CDR3 loop is CASSIADSEAFF. The CDR3 DNA reads TGTGCCAGCAGTATAGCCGACAGTGAAGCTTTCTTT.

This chain links TRBV29-1 with TRBJ1-1; possibly TRBD1 for D (6 bases). The CDR3 loop spans 12 amino acids. V was clipped by 4 bases and J by 3 bases, with 9 bases between them. Germline V gene lookup returns CDR1 SQVTM and CDR2 ANQGSEA. CDR3 amino acids: CSVVAGDTEAFF. Here the CDR3 DNA reads TGCAGCGTTGTCGCAGGGGACACTGAAGCTTTCTTT.

This sequence joins TRBV11-2 and TRBJ2-5; D is possibly TRBD2 (6 bases). Trimming cost V 5 bases and J 5 bases, with 15 bases left between them. The CDR3 covers 14 residues. Germline CDR1 is SGHAT and CDR2 is FQNNGV. CDR3 residues: CASSRDGTAETQYF. The CDR3 nucleotides read TGTGCCAGCAGCCGGGACGGGACTGCCGAGACCCAGTACTTC.

V usage is TRBV9 and J usage is TRBJ2-1, with TRBD2 matching 7 bases. This CDR3 spans 16 amino acids. Germline V gene lookup returns CDR1 SGDLS and CDR2 YYNGEE. Losses at the gene ends were 1 base for V and 0 bases for J; bases not matched to a gene: 4. CDR3 DNA sequence: TGTGCCAGCAGCGTAACCCCTAGCGGCTCCTACAATGAGCAGTTCTTC. Its protein product is CASSVTPSGSYNEQFF. Looking up the rest from reference TRBV9 and TRBJ2-1 gives the full variable domain: DSGVTQTPKHLITATGQRVTLRCSPRSGDLSVYWYQQSLDQGLQFLIQYYNGEERAKGNILERFSAQQFPDLHSELNLSSLELGDSALYFCASSVTPSGSYNEQFFGPGTRLTVL.